The clone carrying this T cell receptor beta chain was recorded at least ten times. V dropped 1 base and J dropped 2; count of bases not matched to a gene: 22. The germline V gene encodes CDR1 SGHRS and CDR2 YFSETQ. This CDR3 comprises 21 residues. This sample was taken from a study of early T cells in non-severe SARS-CoV-2 infection. Attachment of unique molecular identifiers was made to individual cDNA molecules. TCRdb independently ran MiXCR on the 5' RACE reads; one entry per CDR3 protein. The sample yields tens of thousands of distinct CDR3 sequences, around 6% seen once. This clonotype was obtained from an adult who was a healthcare worker with PCR-confirmed SARS-CoV-2 infection or an uninfected control (not recorded which). Input material: whole blood. This chain links TRBV5-1 with TRBJ1-2; 8 bases match TRBD1. The DNA for the CDR3 is TGCGCCAGCAGCTTGAGAAGCGGTTCTGGGCCAGGGGGCGCGTTCAACTATGGCTACACCTTC. It encodes CASSLRSGSGPGGAFNYGYTF.